The source of this TCR beta chain is a study of CD8 T cells in ankylosing spondylitis. TCRdb processed the 5' RACE reads anew with MiXCR; each CDR3 protein has one entry. Of under 550,000 distinct CDR3 sequences listed, about 24% are singletons. Of note for this clonotype: No antigen is known for it.

V was clipped by 4 bases and J by 12 bases; unmatched bases: 11. The CDR3 loop spans 14 amino acids. Germline CDR1 is KGHSH and CDR2 is LQKENI. The study, taken as a whole, reports: Past studies reported some motif variants in reactive arthritis synovial fluid and blood. For ankylosing spondylitis blood, a TCR beta motif of about eight highly homologous variants appeared characteristic. Significantly higher representation of disease-linked clones was reported for matched ankylosing spondylitis synovial fluid.

The sequence was obtained from a male donor with ankylosing spondylitis. The chain has TRBV18 and TRBJ2-1, with TRBD1 matching 8 bases. The sequenced material came from blood, either unsorted or a sorted T cell fraction (not recorded which). CDR3: CASSLRTGTEGQFF. The CDR3 DNA sequence: TGTGCCAGCTCACTCCGGACAGGGACTGAAGGGCAGTTCTTC.